These T cell receptor beta chains were read from a single sample in a study of shared clonotypes between healthy human individuals. The assay was immunoSEQ multiplex PCR, and TCRdb's table has in-frame clones only and misses some. The sample holds roughly 2,500,000 clones; more than 85% are singletons and the top ten take 0.35% to 0.45%. The sample comprised naive CD4+ T cells from PBMCs. The receptors stem from a man aged 18 to 30 in good health. Some clones in this sample may be carry-over from other donors' samples. The CDR3 runs from the conserved cysteine through the conserved F or W. A D gene is named only where the DNA matches it firmly. The size of a clone is reported for some rows only, either as once, few or many, or as a class for expanded clones.

J gene	V gene	clone size	D gene	CDR3 DNA	CDR3 protein
TRBJ1-1	TRBV5-1	.	.	TGCGCCAGCAGCCCTGGACAGAACACTGAAGCTTTCTTT	CASSPGQNTEAFF
TRBJ2-1	TRBV27	once	TRBD2	TGTGCCAGCAGTTCGGTAGCGGGAGGCTCCTACAATGAGCAGTTCTTC	CASSSVAGGSYNEQFF
TRBJ2-7	TRBV5-1	.	.	TGCGCCAGCAGCTTCGTGCCAGCGTCGGGCGAGCAGTACTTC	CASSFVPASGEQYF
TRBJ2-1	TRBV29-1	.	.	TGCAGCGTTGGAAGCGTTTCCTACAATGAGCAGTTCTTC	CSVGSVSYNEQFF
TRBJ1-1	TRBV6-5	.	.	TGTGCCAGCAGTCAGGTTTATGGGCCGAACACTGAAGCTTTCTTT	CASSQVYGPNTEAFF
TRBJ2-7	TRBV5-1	.	TRBD1	TGCGCCAGCAGCTTGGAACCCACAGGGGTGTCGTACGAGCAGTACTTC	CASSLEPTGVSYEQYF
TRBJ1-5	TRBV5-1	.	.	TGCGCCAGCAGCTTGGACGGGAGTCAGCCCCAGCATTTT	CASSLDGSQPQHF
TRBJ2-2	TRBV18	.	TRBD2	TGTGCCAGCTCATTACTACGGGAGGGGAACACCGGGGAGCTGTTTTTT	CASSLLREGNTGELFF
TRBJ1-4	TRBV2	few	TRBD1	TGTGCCAGCAGTGCGCGGACAGGGGTTTGGGAAAAACTGTTTTTT	CASSARTGVWEKLFF
TRBJ1-1	TRBV25-1	.	.	TGTGCCAGCAATATCGGTGGGGGGGACACTGAAGCTTTCTTT	CASNIGGGDTEAFF
TRBJ1-2	TRBV28	.	.	TGTGCCAGTGGGAGGGTTCGAGGCTACACCTTC	CASGRVRGYTF
TRBJ2-5	TRBV28	.	.	TGTGCCAGCAGTTTGAGGGAGACCCAAGAGACCCAGTACTTC	CASSLRETQETQYF
TRBJ2-7	TRBV18	.	TRBD1	TGTGCCAGCTCATTAGTCCGGGACAGGGTCCACGAGCAGTACTTC	CASSLVRDRVHEQYF
TRBJ2-7	TRBV5-4	.	.	TGTGCCAGCACCAACACCTACGAGCAGTACTTC	CASTNTYEQYF
TRBJ2-7	TRBV5-6	.	.	TGTGCCAGCAGCGCGGACTTGTCCTCCTACGAGCAGTACTTC	CASSADLSSYEQYF